The table lists the clone carrying this TCR beta chain with many counts. CDR3 size: 13 residues. Germline V gene sequence: CDR1 SNHLY, CDR2 FYNNEI. Trimming removed 7 bases from V and 1 base from J; junction bases left unmatched: 3. This entry is derived from a study of regulatory T cells in long-lasting Graves disease. Libraries of TCR beta came from iRepertoire HTBI primers plus Arm-PCR of CDR3 regions. TCRdb re-analysed the multiplex PCR reads in MiXCR, keeping a single row per CDR3 protein. The sample lists approximately 470,000 distinct CDR3 sequences, about 17% occurring once. This sample's time point: newly diagnosed GD, antithyroid drugs for less than 3 months. Construction of the TCR library relied on RNA isolated from PBMCs. These records were also assigned to another study, of T cells in Graves' hyperthyroidism and ophthalmopathy.

The specimen comprised peripheral blood mononuclear cells (PBMCs), sampled at new diagnosis, from a patient treated with antithyroid drugs. The gene calls are TRBV2 and TRBJ1-1, with TRBD1 identical over 7 bases. The receptor comes from a man in his forties with Graves disease. CDR3 bases: TGTGCCAGCATGGGACAGCCGAACACTGAAGCTTTCTTT. This encodes CASMGQPNTEAFF.